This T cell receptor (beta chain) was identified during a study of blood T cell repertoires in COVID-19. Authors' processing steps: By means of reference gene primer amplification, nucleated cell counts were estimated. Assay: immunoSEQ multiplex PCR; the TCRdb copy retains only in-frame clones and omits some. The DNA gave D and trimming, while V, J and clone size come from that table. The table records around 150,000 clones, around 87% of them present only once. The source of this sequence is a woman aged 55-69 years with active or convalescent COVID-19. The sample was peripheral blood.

CDR3 in amino acids: CASITDRGGQPQHF. In nucleotides, the CDR3 is TGTGCCAGCATTACAGACAGGGGTGGTCAGCCCCAGCATTTT. The V gene is TRBV2, the J gene TRBJ1-5, with 8 bases that match TRBD1. The V segment lost 7 bases and the J segment 6 bases; nucleotides outside the gene matches: 8. Germline V gene data show CDR1 as SNHLY and CDR2 as FYNNEI. The CDR3 spans 14 residues.